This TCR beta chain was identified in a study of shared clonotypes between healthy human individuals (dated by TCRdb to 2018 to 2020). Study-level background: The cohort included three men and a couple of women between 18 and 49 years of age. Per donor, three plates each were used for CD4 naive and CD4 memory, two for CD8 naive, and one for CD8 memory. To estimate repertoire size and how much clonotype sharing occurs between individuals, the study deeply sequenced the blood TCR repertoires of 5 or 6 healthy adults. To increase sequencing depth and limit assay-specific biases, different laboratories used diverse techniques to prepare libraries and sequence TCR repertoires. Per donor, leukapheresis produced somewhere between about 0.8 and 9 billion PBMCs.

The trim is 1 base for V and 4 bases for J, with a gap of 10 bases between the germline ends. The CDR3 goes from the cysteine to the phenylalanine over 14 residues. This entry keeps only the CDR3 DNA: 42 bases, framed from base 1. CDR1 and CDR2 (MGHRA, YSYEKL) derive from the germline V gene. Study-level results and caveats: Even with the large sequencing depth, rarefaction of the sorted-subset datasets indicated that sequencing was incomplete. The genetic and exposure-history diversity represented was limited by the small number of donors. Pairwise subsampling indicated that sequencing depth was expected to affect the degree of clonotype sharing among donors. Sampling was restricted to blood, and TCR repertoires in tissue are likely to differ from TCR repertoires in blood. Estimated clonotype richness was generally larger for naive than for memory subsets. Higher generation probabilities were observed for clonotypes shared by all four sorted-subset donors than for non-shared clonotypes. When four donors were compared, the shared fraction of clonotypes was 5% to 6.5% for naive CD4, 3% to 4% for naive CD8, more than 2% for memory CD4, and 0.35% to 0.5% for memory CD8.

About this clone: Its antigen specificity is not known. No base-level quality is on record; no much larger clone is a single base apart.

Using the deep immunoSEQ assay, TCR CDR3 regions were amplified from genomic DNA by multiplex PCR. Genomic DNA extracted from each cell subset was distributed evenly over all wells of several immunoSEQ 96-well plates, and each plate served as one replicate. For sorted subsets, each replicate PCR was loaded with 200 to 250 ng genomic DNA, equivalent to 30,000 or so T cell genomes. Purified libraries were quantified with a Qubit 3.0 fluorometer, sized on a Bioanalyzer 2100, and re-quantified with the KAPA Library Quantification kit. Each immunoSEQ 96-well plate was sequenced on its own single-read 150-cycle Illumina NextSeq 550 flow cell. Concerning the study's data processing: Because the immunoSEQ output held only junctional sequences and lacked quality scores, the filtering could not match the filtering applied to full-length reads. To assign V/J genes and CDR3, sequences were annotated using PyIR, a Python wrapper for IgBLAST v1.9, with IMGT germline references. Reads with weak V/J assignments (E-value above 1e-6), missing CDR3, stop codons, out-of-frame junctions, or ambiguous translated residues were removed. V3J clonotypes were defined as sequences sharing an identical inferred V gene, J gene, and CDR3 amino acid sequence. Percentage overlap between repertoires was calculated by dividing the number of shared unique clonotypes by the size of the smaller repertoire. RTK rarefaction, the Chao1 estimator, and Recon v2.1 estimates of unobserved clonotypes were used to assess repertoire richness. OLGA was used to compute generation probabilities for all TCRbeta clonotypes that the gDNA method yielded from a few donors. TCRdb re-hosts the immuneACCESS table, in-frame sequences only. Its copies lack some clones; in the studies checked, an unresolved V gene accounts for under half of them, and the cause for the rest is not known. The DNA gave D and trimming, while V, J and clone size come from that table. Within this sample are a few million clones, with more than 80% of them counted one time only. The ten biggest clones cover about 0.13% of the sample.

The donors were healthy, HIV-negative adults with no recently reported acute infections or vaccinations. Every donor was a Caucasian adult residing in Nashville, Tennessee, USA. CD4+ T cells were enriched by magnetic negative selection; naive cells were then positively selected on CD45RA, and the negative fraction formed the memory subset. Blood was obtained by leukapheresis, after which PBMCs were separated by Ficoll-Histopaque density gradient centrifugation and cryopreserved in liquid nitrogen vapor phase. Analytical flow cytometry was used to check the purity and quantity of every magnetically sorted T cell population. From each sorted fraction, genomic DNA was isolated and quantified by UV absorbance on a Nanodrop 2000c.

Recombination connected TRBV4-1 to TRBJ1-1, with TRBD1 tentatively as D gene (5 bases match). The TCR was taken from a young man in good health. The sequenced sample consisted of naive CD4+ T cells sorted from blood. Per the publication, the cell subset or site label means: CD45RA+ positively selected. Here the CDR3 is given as CASSQGRGSTEAFF. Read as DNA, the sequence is TGCGCCAGCAGCCAAGGGCGGGGGAGCACTGAAGCTTTCTTT.